The 19 T cell receptor beta chains below come from one sample, sequenced in a study of T cells in Graves' hyperthyroidism and ophthalmopathy. Researchers took RNA transcripts and amplified the TCR beta CDR3 regions from them. TCR CDR3 underwent first-round RT-PCR with the HTBI primer set. One entry per CDR3 protein, called by TCRdb with MiXCR from the multiplex PCR reads. This table has about 350,000 distinct CDR3 sequences, about 20% appearing once. The sequenced sample consisted of blood. These receptors all stem from a woman between 18 and 29 years old with Graves' hyperthyroidism.

This clonotype was seen at least ten times. The gene calls are TRBV2 and TRBJ1-2; D perhaps matches TRBD1 (5 bases). The V gene's germline CDR1 is SNHLY and CDR2 FYNNEI. V was shortened by 10 bases and J by 1 base, with 16 bases between the two germline ends. The CDR3 totals 14 residues. The CDR3 region has the DNA TGTGCCACACCGTCGGCAGGGAATAACTATGGCTACACCTTC. This encodes CATPSAGNNYGYTF.

In its sample, this clonotype was seen many times. The chain recombines TRBV29-1 with TRBJ1-1, with no clear D. Looked up from germline, CDR1 is SQVTM and CDR2 is ANQGSEA. V gave up 6 bases and J gave up 0 bases, with 11 bases separating them. The CDR3 runs to 13 residues. CDR3 protein: CSVARVLNTEAFF. The DNA of the CDR3 is TGCAGCGTCGCGAGGGTTTTGAACACTGAAGCTTTCTTT. Variable domain in full (rest from reference TRBV29-1 and TRBJ1-1): SAVISQKPSRDICQRGTSLTIQCQVDSQVTMMFWYRQQPGQSLTLIATANQGSEATYESGFVIDKFPISRPNLTFSTLTVSNMSPEDSSIYLCSVARVLNTEAFFGQGTRLTVV.

Details on this clonotype: Compared with germline, one end of the junction differs, possibly owing to a read error. The chain uses TRBV6-1 and TRBJ1-5; D perhaps matches TRBD1 (5 bases). The germline V gene has CDR1 MNHNS and CDR2 SASEGT. This CDR3 has 15 amino acids. DNA of the CDR3: TGTGCCGGCAGTGAAGGATGGGGGGATGGCCAGCCCCAGCATTTT. It encodes CAGSEGWGDGQPQHF.

This clonotype was counted a single time. The chain carries TRBV30 and TRBJ1-2; TRBD1 matches 9 bases. With V trimmed by 3 bases and J by 2 bases, 1 base remained unmatched. In germline, CDR1 is GTSNPN, CDR2 SVGIG (reference sequence). This CDR3 spans 13 amino acids. The CDR3, as DNA: TGTGCCTGGAGCGGACAGGGGAACTATGGCTACACCTTC. As protein: CAWSGQGNYGYTF.

This sequence joins TRBV20-1 and TRBJ2-5; D uncertain. The CDR3 length is 13 residues. In germline, CDR1 is DFQATT, CDR2 SNEGSKA (reference sequence). V lost 7 bases, J lost 3 bases, and 15 bases lay in between. Written as DNA, the CDR3 is TGCAGTGTGTCCCGGCCCATCAAAGAGACCCAGTACTTC. It specifies CSVSRPIKETQYF.

In this sample, this clonotype turned up many times. The chain recombines TRBV20-1 with TRBJ2-7, with a possible D match to TRBD2 (5 bases). In germline, CDR1 is DFQATT, CDR2 SNEGSKA (reference sequence). Trimming took off 4 bases at V and 7 bases at J, with 11 bases between the two ends. The CDR3 sequence is 11 residues long. The CDR3 DNA reads TGCAGTGCTATCCCCGGGATAGAGCAGTACTTC. This translates into CSAIPGIEQYF.

As concerns this clonotype: Just one base apart from a much larger clone, this may be a read error. V gene TRBV12-3 or TRBV12-4 combines with J gene TRBJ2-7, with D perhaps matching TRBD1 (8 bases). V was shortened by 4 bases and J by 6 bases, with 19 bases between the two germline ends. CDR3 length: 15 amino acids. CDR3 nucleotides: TGTGCCAGCAGTTGGGGGGGGACAGGAGTCTGCGAGCAGTACTTC. This sequence encodes CASSWGGTGVCEQYF.

Regarding this clonotype: A junction boundary mismatches the germline segment, possibly from a read error. J is TRBJ2-7 and V is TRBV10-3, with 9 bases lining up with TRBD1. Germline V gene data show CDR1 as ENHRY and CDR2 as SYGVKD. The CDR3 length is 14 residues. This chain's CDR3 is CAVRNGTGNYEQYF. The CDR3 nucleotides are TGTGCCGTCAGAAACGGGACAGGGAACTACGAGCAGTACTTC.

There are many counts of this clonotype. The chain has TRBV7-9 and TRBJ1-2; D might be TRBD1 (5 bases). Germline CDR1 and CDR2: SEHNR and FQNEAQ (reference sequence). V was cut by 1 base and J by 4 bases, with 13 bases left in between. The CDR3 covers 15 residues. The CDR3 spells CASSLGSGTPYGYTF. CDR3 coding DNA: TGTGCCAGCAGCTTAGGTTCGGGGACCCCCTATGGCTACACCTTC.

This clonotype was observed at least ten times. This rearrangement joins TRBV6-1 to TRBJ1-2; D remains ambiguous. This CDR3 region has 13 residues. Germline lookup yields CDR1 MNHNS and CDR2 SASEGT. V lost 6 bases and J lost 7, with 15 bases in between. The CDR3 here is CASRKDLLGGYTF. The CDR3 DNA follows: TGTGCCAGCAGGAAGGACCTCCTTGGTGGCTACACCTTC.

This clonotype was counted at least ten times. This chain uses TRBV19 with TRBJ1-1; D gene uncertain. Germline V gene data show CDR1 as LNHDA and CDR2 as SQIVND (reference sequence). The V end was cut by 1 base, the J end by 4 bases, with 7 bases between. The CDR3 runs to 13 residues. CDR3 residues: CASSIGVGTEAFF. The DNA of the CDR3 is TGTGCCAGTAGTATAGGGGTGGGCACTGAAGCTTTCTTT.

The rearrangement links TRBV6-5 to TRBJ2-7, with 9 bases that match TRBD1. After removal of 2 bases from V and 5 bases from J, the junction contained 10 bases not matched to a gene. Germline loops: CDR1 MNHEY, CDR2 SVGAGI. The CDR3 is 16 residues long. In nucleotides, the CDR3 is TGTGCCAGCAGTTACCACCCGGGACAGGGATCCCACGAGCAGTACTTC. Translation: CASSYHPGQGSHEQYF.

This clonotype has ten or more counts. This sequence joins TRBV24-1 and TRBJ2-5; TRBD1 or TRBD2 may be the D gene (5 bases each). Trimming took off 5 bases at V and 4 bases at J, with 13 bases between the two ends. The CDR3 is 14 residues long. Germline V gene lookup returns CDR1 KGHDR and CDR2 SFDVKD. The CDR3 loop is CATSGPRERETQYF. The CDR3 DNA sequence: TGTGCCACCAGTGGTCCCAGGGAGAGAGAGACCCAGTACTTC.

This clonotype was detected many times. V usage is TRBV7-3 and J usage is TRBJ1-1; D not resolved. V gave up 2 bases and J gave up 0 bases, with 13 bases separating them. From germline, CDR1 is SGHTA and CDR2 FQGTGA. The CDR3 is 16 amino acids. The CDR3: CASSLEQVLMNTEAFF. CDR3 sequence (DNA): TGTGCCAGCAGCTTAGAGCAGGTACTAATGAACACTGAAGCTTTCTTT.

This clonotype was seen only a few times. The chain uses TRBV12-3 or TRBV12-4 and TRBJ2-3, with D perhaps matching TRBD1 or TRBD2 (5 bases each). The CDR3 sequence is 14 residues long. V was clipped by 6 bases and J by 2 bases, with 12 bases between them. DNA for the CDR3: TGTGCCAGCAGCCGGGACGGATCCACAGATACGCAGTATTTT. It specifies CASSRDGSTDTQYF.

CDR3 sequence: CASSQVLLAGRAYEQYF. The DNA of the CDR3 is TGCGCCAGCAGCCAAGTACTTTTAGCGGGACGCGCCTACGAGCAGTACTTC. The rearrangement joins TRBV4-1 to TRBJ2-7, with 8 bases identical to TRBD2. Per the germline V gene, CDR1 is MGHRA and CDR2 is YSYEKL. CDR3 length: 17 residues. J was trimmed by 2 bases and V by 1 base; bases with no gene match: 10.

This clonotype was observed at least ten times. V and J are TRBV7-2 and TRBJ1-2; no clear D. Germline V CDR1 and CDR2: SGHTA, FQGNSA. Trimming cost V 0 bases and J 6 bases, with 17 bases left between them. The CDR3 totals 16 residues. CDR3 in amino acids: CASSLALPNPVDGYTF. CDR3 coding DNA: TGTGCCAGCAGCTTAGCACTGCCGAATCCCGTCGATGGCTACACCTTC.

There are many counts of this clonotype. The rearrangement uses TRBV24-1 and TRBJ2-5; D might be TRBD1 (6 bases). The CDR3 covers 15 residues. Per germline, CDR1 KGHDR and CDR2 SFDVKD. The ends were cut back, 4 bases at V and 4 bases at J, with 15 bases in the middle. The CDR3 reads CATSDRSQGIETQYF. DNA of the CDR3: TGTGCCACCAGTGACCGTTCACAGGGTATAGAGACCCAGTACTTC.

This clonotype was detected many times. The chain links TRBV20-1 to TRBJ2-7, with D possibly TRBD1 on 6 matching bases. V dropped 1 base and J dropped 3 bases, with 7 bases sitting between them. Germline CDR1 and CDR2: DFQATT and SNEGSKA (reference sequence). The CDR3 is made up of 12 amino acids. Here the CDR3 reads CSARVDSYEQYF. CDR3 nucleotides: TGCAGTGCTAGAGTGGACAGCTACGAGCAGTACTTC.